This record concerns one T cell receptor beta chain sequence. It has no known antigen specificity. No base quality values were provided; no much bigger clone lies one nucleotide off. Library construction relied on the immunoSEQ multiplex PCR assay. For the multiplex PCR, a mixture combining 60 forward primers for TCR Vbeta segments and 13 reverse primers for TCR Jbeta segments was used. The CDR3 region of rearranged TCR beta genes was amplified from genomic DNA with a multiplex PCR assay. The amplified TCR beta libraries were sequenced on the Illumina HiSeq System as 87-base-pair reads. In the paper's pipeline: A later analysis tallied roughly 80 million unique TCR beta chains across the approximately 670 repertoires, and roughly 11 million of those chains were shared by two or more donors. A nearest-neighbor algorithm error-corrected the raw reads and collapsed the reads into unique sequences, merging closely related sequences to remove PCR and sequencing errors. CDR3 sequences were aligned to IMGT reference sequences to assign V, D and J gene segments. For a sequence to be retained, a match of at least six nucleotides to both a V gene segment and a J gene segment was required. Rearrangements were classified as productive when the CDR3 lacked stop codons and remained in frame with V and J, and all other rearrangements were classified as non-productive. CDR3 was defined by IMGT convention, running from the second conserved V-encoded cysteine to the conserved J-encoded phenylalanine. Sequences without an unambiguous match to a single V gene segment were excluded from the earlier analysis of approximately 600 of the donors. An earlier analysis of 587 of the donors called V segments functional above 56.7% productive rearrangements and segregating when the between-donor standard deviation exceeded 5%. A statistical classification framework was built for diagnosing cytomegalovirus status from the catalog of TCR beta chain sequences. V and J gene assignment, in a later analysis, came from comparing TCR nucleotide sequences with IMGT/GENE-DB human TR gene sequences. The TCRdist pipeline was used in a later analysis to assign CDR3 sequences and most-parsimonious VDJ recombination scenarios. A later analysis defined each TCR beta chain by its CDR3 amino acid sequence plus V-gene family, and excluded reads lacking a unique V-gene family. To address suspected cross-contamination and a sequencing artifact, a later analysis removed over 500 highly shared, low-generation-probability nucleotide sequences. A later analysis calculated a clonal expansion index for each public chain from normalized within-repertoire ranks of inferred template counts. Generation probabilities in a later analysis came from a VDJ recombination model fitted to out-of-frame rearrangements, and those results were checked against IGoR. Hypergeometric tests were used in a later analysis to score TCR-TCR, TCR-HLA and TCR-CMV co-occurrence, with a repertoire-size bias correction applied to the TCR pairs. In a later analysis, false discovery rates were estimated by permuting HLA or CMV assignments 20 times. A later analysis grouped co-occurring TCRs with DBSCAN, adding TCRdist sequence similarity when clustering within HLA-allele-positive subsets. Co-occurrence clustering excluded repertoires with fewer than 30,000 or more than 120,000 public chains, plus five with anomalous nucleotide sharing. TCRdb carries this immuneACCESS record with in-frame sequences only. Its versions omit some clonotypes, under half of them owing to an unresolved V gene in the studies checked, with the rest unexplained. That table supplies the V and J calls and clone size; D and trimming were determined from the DNA. The sample profile shows about 78,000 clones; roughly 80% of them were found once. In total, the top ten clones hold 20% to 25% of the sample.

The cohort comprised fewer than 700 healthy bone marrow donors. Cohort members were all nominally healthy when sampled, although unrecorded immune exposures were likely present. The donor tested CMV seropositive, placing the donor among the 289 seropositive members of the cohort. Every donor gave a peripheral blood sample, and the peripheral blood mononuclear cells from that sample were used for TCR beta sequencing. The Qiagen DNeasy Blood Extraction Kit was used to extract genomic DNA from the blood cell samples. V is clipped by 5 bases and J by 7 bases, and the sequence between their germline boundaries is 14 bases long. The CDR3 runs 14 amino acids, cysteine and phenylalanine included. Kept here is only the CDR3 DNA, which spans 42 bases and is read in frame from base 1. Taken from the germline V gene, the CDR1 and CDR2 loops are MNHNS and SASEGT. The sample comes from a study of cytomegalovirus exposure and HLA in healthy donors (dated by TCRdb to 2015 to 2018). With respect to the entire study: An earlier analysis of roughly 500 of the donors reported 276 Gb of sequence data and 95 million to 140 million unique TCR beta sequences obtained from roughly 180 million T cells. Approximately 330 gigabases of sequencing data and 70 million to 95 million unique TCR sequences made up an early release that covered several hundred HLA-typed donors. Of the approximately 370 genotyped donors, 81% were placed in the genetic ancestry cluster associated with self-reported Caucasian donors. The study aimed to test whether signatures of past pathogen exposure could be identified by cataloging public T cell receptors. The study profiled the T cell repertoires of approximately 700 subjects by immunosequencing and related them to cytomegalovirus serostatus. Besides the first cohort of more than 650 subjects, a separate validation cohort made up of 90 to 150 different subjects was used. To predict cytomegalovirus infection status, the study combined high-throughput TCR immunosequencing, statistical association of individual TCRs with disease status, and machine learning. A later analysis re-analyzed previously published TCR beta repertoires from roughly 600 donors and added high-resolution HLA genotyping to study TCR occurrence patterns. Rather than using new phenotypic data, the later analysis identified candidate immune exposures from TCR beta sequences and from how often those sequences occurred across donors. An earlier analysis of 500 to 650 of the donors applied high-throughput TCR beta sequencing to assess whether each TCR beta V gene segment acted as functional or pseudogenic. Donor age, sex, ethnicity and CMV serostatus were compiled alongside the repertoire data. A later genetic analysis took genome-wide SNP genotypes for about 55% of the 666 donors and used that subset as a discovery cohort. Every discovery cohort repertoire had been produced on one sequencing platform. Class I and class II HLA loci were covered by the typing at four-digit resolution. Typing coverage varied by locus: 629-630 donors for A, B, C, DRB1 and DQB1; some 520 for DQA1; 606 for DPA1; approximately 490 for DPB1. Roughly 5 DR-DQ haplotypes were treated as single units for association and clustering because of strong linkage in the cohort. Across around 400 genotyped donors of the cohort, an average of about 250,000 unique TCR beta nucleotide sequences per donor were sequenced, and roughly 20% of those sequences were non-productive. Results and caveats for the whole study, not just this receptor: Roughly uniform sequencing depth across donors was assumed in presence/absence analyses, although this assumption may not hold. According to a later genetic analysis, donors in an Asian-associated ancestry cluster had fewer N-insertions in productive TCRs than the approximately 630-donor mean. While some public TCRs were present in many individuals, most TCR sequences turned up only very rarely across donors. A later analysis found that most CMV-associated TCR beta chains appeared HLA-restricted, with HLA associations seemingly driven largely by CMV exposure. Linkage disequilibrium might explain the correlated functional status among segregating V segments, but an unknown experimental factor could not be ruled out. Cytomegalovirus status was reported to be diagnosed by the classifier with high specificity and sensitivity in both the original and validation cohorts. A later analysis associated about 17,000 TCR beta sequences with specific HLA alleles at a false discovery rate of 0.05. The cohort was sequenced for TCR beta chains only, and without alpha or paired-chain data the features that could be detected were limited. According to a later analysis, TCR association rates differed among HLA loci, with DRB1 alleles showing the most associated TCRs and HLA-C alleles showing the fewest. A later analysis reported that several top co-occurrence clusters appeared linked to parvovirus B19, influenza, CMV and Epstein-Barr virus. When HLA alleles, especially DR and DQ, strongly co-occurred, TCR associations were difficult to assign to individual alleles. A cluster of highly shared sequence variants was judged likely to represent a technical artifact of the sequencing pipeline. The study gave a list of 150 to 200 TCR beta chains associated with cytomegalovirus. Because counts were too low, roughly 18 rarely observed V segments, including chromosome 9 orphons, were left out of the earlier analysis of a few hundred of the donors. Some IMGT-functional V segments, including TRBV6-2 and TRBV6-3, could not be distinguished by the 87-base-pair reads and were therefore excluded. Because HLA typing was missing for some donors at each locus, association tests included only the typed subset. Immune exposure information for the cohort was limited to CMV serostatus. Broadly in line with IMGT annotations, most TCR beta V segments showed up in productive rearrangements about 87% or about 30% of the time in an earlier analysis of 587 of the donors. In a later genetic analysis, a missense DCLRE1C variant was associated with V-gene and J-gene trimming of TCR beta chains, and the association was replicated in an independent cohort. In vitro tests confirmed that a few of the cytomegalovirus-associated TCR beta chains recognize cytomegalovirus antigens. The authors suggested that the approach could potentially be extended to other disease states and immunological phenotypes. Compared with equally common non-associated chains, HLA-associated TCR beta chains in a later analysis were more clonally expanded and had lower generation probabilities. A further reported finding was that TCR beta sequences accurately predicted the HLA-A and HLA-B alleles for most subjects in the first cohort.

The TCR comes from a woman in her fifties or sixties in good health and CMV-seropositive. Sequencing was done on a sample of PBMCs. The chain is made from TRBV6-1 and TRBJ2-2; the D region possibly corresponds to TRBD2 (6 bases align). The DNA is as follows: TGTGCCAGCAGTTGGGAGGTGGTAGGCGGGGAGCTGTTTTTT. Its protein is CASSWEVVGGELFF.